Listed here are 7 T cell receptor beta chains from one sample, sequenced in a study of blood T cell repertoires in COVID-19 (dated by TCRdb to about 2020). Library generation was performed with the immunoSEQ multiplex PCR assay. In its TCRdb copy, this immuneACCESS table keeps in-frame sequences only and misses some clones. Where compared with another copy, unresolved V genes explain less than half of these, and the others have no known cause. Present in this sample are about 410,000 clones, 80% to 95% of which were seen just once. Clones ranked in the top ten supply 0.6% of the sample. The sample taken for sequencing was PBMCs or T cells enriched from blood (not recorded which). The receptors were sampled from a young man who had recovered from COVID-19.

The chain is built from TRBV5-5 and TRBJ2-4, with D perhaps TRBD1 (6 bases). V lost 3 bases, J lost 2 bases, and 15 bases lay in between. The CDR3 is made up of 16 amino acids. Germline loops: CDR1 SGHKS, CDR2 YYEKEE (reference sequence). CDR3 loop: CASSYVGTPTKNIQYF. In DNA form, the CDR3 reads TGTGCCAGCAGCTATGTCGGGACACCTACCAAAAACATTCAGTACTTC.

This chain joins TRBV5-4 and TRBJ1-2; D is unresolved. Trimming shortened V by 2 bases and J by 2 bases, and 13 bases separated the two germline ends. The germline gives CDR1 SGHNT, CDR2 YYREEE (reference sequence). This CDR3 region has 15 residues. The CDR3 sequence: CASSFGRELNYGYTF. DNA for the CDR3: TGTGCCAGCAGCTTCGGGCGGGAGCTAAACTATGGCTACACCTTC.

The chain has TRBV2 and TRBJ2-7; 8 bases are shared with TRBD1. Germline CDR1 SNHLY, CDR2 FYNNEI. The CDR3 length is 13 residues. Trimming at V came to 7 bases and at J to 8 bases, leaving 10 bases not matched to a gene. The CDR3 sequence: CASTGTGLGKQYF. The DNA of the CDR3 is TGTGCCAGCACCGGGACAGGCTTGGGCAAGCAGTACTTC.

Worth noting for this clone: Other nucleotide sequences in the sample specify the same CDR3. The chain combines TRBV27 with TRBJ2-3; D remains ambiguous. The V end lost 0 bases, the J end lost 4 bases, and 5 bases lay between the germline ends. The CDR3 runs to 13 residues. Germline assignment: CDR1 MNHEY and CDR2 SMNVEV (reference sequence). The CDR3 bases are TGTGCCAGCAGTTTATCGAGGCCAGATACGCAGTATTTT. Translating it yields CASSLSRPDTQYF.

This chain joins TRBV30 and TRBJ1-1, with a possible D match to TRBD1 (5 bases). V was clipped by 4 bases and J by 6 bases, with 12 bases between them. The V gene's germline CDR1 is GTSNPN and CDR2 SVGIG (reference sequence). The CDR3 has 12 amino acids. The CDR3 here is CAWTSGTAEAFF. The CDR3 nucleotides are TGTGCCTGGACCTCCGGGACTGCTGAAGCTTTCTTT.

The rearrangement joins TRBV2 to TRBJ2-7, with 7 bases identical to TRBD1. V was clipped by 8 bases and J by 6 bases; unmatched bases: 19. The CDR3 totals 16 residues. CDR1 is SNHLY, CDR2 FYNNEI, per germline. The CDR3 sequence: CASSLGRNRGHSEQYF. The CDR3 bases are TGTGCCAGCTCGCTGGGTCGAAACAGGGGCCACTCCGAGCAGTACTTC.

The gene calls are TRBV5-6 and TRBJ2-7, with a possible D match to TRBD2 (7 bases). The CDR3 length is 17 residues. V gave up 4 bases and J gave up 1 base, with 21 bases separating them. Germline V gene lookup returns CDR1 SGHDT and CDR2 YYEEEE. CDR3 in amino acids: CASSVERGAGASYEQYF. The CDR3 bases are TGTGCCAGCAGCGTAGAGAGGGGGGCGGGAGCGTCCTACGAGCAGTACTTC.